One sample yielded the 15 T cell receptor beta chains listed below, sequenced in a study of vaccination effects on CD4 cells after COVID-19. No cognate antigen is known for these TCRs. Before any sequencing was done, the ViraFEST assay used viral peptide pools to expand antigen-specific CD4+ T cells. The culture ran for approximately 9 days before CD4+ T cells were isolated. The cohort was immunized with two doses of either the BNT162b2 or mRNA-1273 vaccine. TCRdb's table, derived via immunoSEQ multiplex PCR, lists solely in-frame clones and lacks some. The sample shows fewer than 40,000 clones, about 80% of them seen only once. Sequencing used CD4+ T cells from PBMCs cultured with HCoV-NL63 spike peptides, obtained after COVID-19 vaccination. The origin of the receptors is a human donor who received a COVID-19 vaccine. Some clones in this sample may be carry-over from other donors' samples.

This clone was counted once. The chain recombines TRBV7-2 with TRBJ2-7, with 10 bases identical to TRBD2. CDR3 size: 16 residues. The germline V gene has CDR1 SGHTA and CDR2 FQGNSA. V shed 1 base and J 7 bases; nucleotides not matched to a gene: 10. In DNA, the CDR3 is TGTGCCAGCAGCTTAGGAGTCAGCGGGGGGGCCGGGGAGCAGTACGTC. Translation: CASSLGVSGGAGEQYV.

The rearrangement joins TRBV5-5 to TRBJ2-3, with a weak D call TRBD1 (6 bases). CDR3 size: 15 residues. V lost 4 bases and J 0 bases, leaving 12 bases between the germline ends. Germline V gives CDR1 SGHKS, CDR2 YYEKEE (reference sequence). For the CDR3, the DNA is TGTGCCAGCAGCGGAATCACAGGGAGCACAGATACGCAGTATTTT. Protein: CASSGITGSTDTQYF.

The rearrangement uses TRBV6-2 or TRBV6-3 and TRBJ2-7; 7 bases fit TRBD1. Germline-derived CDR1 and CDR2 are MNHEY and SVGEGT. Unmatched junction bases numbered 11, after V lost 5 bases and J lost 4 bases. The length of the CDR3 is 15 residues. The CDR3 sequence is CASSHTGVGKYEQYV. CDR3 coding DNA: TGTGCCAGCAGTCATACAGGGGTGGGCAAGTACGAGCAGTACGTC.

The chain recombines TRBV5-8 with TRBJ1-3, with D possibly TRBD1 on 6 matching bases. The V gene's germline CDR1 is SGHTS and CDR2 YDEGEE. This CDR3 is 15 amino acids long. Trimming removed 4 bases at V and 0 bases at J, with 11 bases between. CDR3 sequence: CASSPWTDSGNTIYF. The CDR3 nucleotides are TGTGCCAGCAGCCCCTGGACAGACTCTGGAAACACCATATATTTT.

The CDR3 bases are TGTGCCAGCTCACCCCCTCAGGGAAGGGTCAATGAGCAGTTCTTC. Its translation is CASSPPQGRVNEQFF. The chain has TRBV18 and TRBJ2-1, with D tentatively TRBD1 (5 bases). V lost 3 bases, J lost 6 bases, and 15 bases lay in between. This CDR3 is 15 amino acids long. Germline values: CDR1 KGHSH, CDR2 LQKENI.

The J gene is TRBJ1-3, the V gene TRBV7-8; D not certain. The V end lost 5 bases, the J end lost 0 bases, and 17 bases lay between the germline ends. The CDR3 length is 17 residues. Germline V gene data show CDR1 as SGHVS and CDR2 as FQNEAQ. CDR3: CASSPYGDVYSGNTIYF. The CDR3, as DNA: TGTGCCAGCAGCCCATACGGAGACGTATACTCTGGAAACACCATATATTTT.

This rearrangement joins TRBV6-5 to TRBJ2-2, with a weak D call TRBD1 (6 bases). CDR1 MNHEY and CDR2 SVGAGI come from the germline V gene. The ends were cut back, 5 bases at V and 4 bases at J, with 11 bases in the middle. This CDR3 is built from 14 residues. Here the CDR3 DNA reads TGTGCCAGCAGTAGGACAGTGAGCACCGGGGAGCTGTTTTTT. Encoded protein: CASSRTVSTGELFF.

The rearrangement uses TRBV4-1 and TRBJ1-2, with D unclear. Germline CDR1 reads MGHRA; CDR2 reads YSYEKL. The V gene lost 1 base and the J gene lost 2 bases, with 8 bases spanning the gap. The CDR3 length is 14 residues. CDR3 in DNA: TGCGCCAGCAGCCAAGCGGGGATGAACTATGGCTACACCTTC. Translation: CASSQAGMNYGYTF.

This chain uses TRBV3-1 (or the pseudogene TRBV3-2) with TRBJ1-5; no clear D. Trimming removed 1 base from V and 6 bases from J, with 7 bases in between. CDR3 length: 13 residues. Germline assignment: CDR1 LGHDT and CDR2 YNNKEL (reference sequence). The DNA of the CDR3 is TGTGCCAGCAGCCAAGGGAACGTTCAGCCCCAGCATTTT. Translated, it gives CASSQGNVQPQHF.

The V call is TRBV6-2 or TRBV6-3, the J call TRBJ1-5, with unresolved D. The V gene lost 1 base and the J gene lost 0 bases, with 13 bases spanning the gap. The CDR3 is made up of 17 amino acids. Germline CDR1 is MNHEY and CDR2 is SVGEGT. The CDR3 is CASSYWPSEYSNQPQHF. The CDR3 DNA follows: TGTGCCAGCAGTTACTGGCCTAGTGAGTATAGCAATCAGCCCCAGCATTTT.

The chain has TRBV19 and TRBJ1-2; TRBD1 matches at 8 bases. The CDR3 length is 16 residues. V lost 0 bases, J lost 0 bases, and 3 bases stayed unmatched. Looked up from germline, CDR1 is LNHDA and CDR2 is SQIVND (reference sequence). CDR3 DNA sequence: TGTGCCAGTAGTATAGAAGGACAGGGATCTAACTATGGCTACACCTTC. It encodes CASSIEGQGSNYGYTF.

This clone showed up just once. The V and J genes are TRBV7-9 and TRBJ2-2; no clear D. Trimming took off 2 bases at V and 1 base at J, with 14 bases between the two ends. The CDR3 loop spans 17 amino acids. Germline loops: CDR1 SEHNR, CDR2 FQNEAQ (reference sequence). The CDR3: CASSLSPAVKNTGELFF. The CDR3 DNA reads as TGTGCCAGCAGCTTAAGTCCGGCAGTCAAGAACACCGGGGAGCTGTTTTTT. Full variable domain (remainder filled in from reference TRBV7-9 and TRBJ2-2): DTGVSQNPRHKITKRGQNVTFRCDPISEHNRLYWYRQTLGQGPEFLTYFQNEAQLEKSRLLSDRFSAERPKGSFSTLEIQRTEQGDSAMYLCASSLSPAVKNTGELFFGEGSRLTVL.

CDR3 in amino acids: CASSSGTSETQYF. The CDR3 DNA reads as TGTGCCAGCAGCTCCGGGACTAGCGAGACCCAGTACTTC. V usage is TRBV6-5 and J usage is TRBJ2-5, with 9 nucleotides matching TRBD2. Germline loops: CDR1 MNHEY, CDR2 SVGAGI. V lost 6 bases and J lost 5; bases outside the gene matches: 4. The CDR3 length is 13 residues.

The chain carries TRBV24-1 and TRBJ2-2; 7 nucleotides agree with TRBD1. Trimming cost V 7 bases and J 6 bases; bases outside gene matches: 10. Germline V gene lookup returns CDR1 KGHDR and CDR2 SFDVKD. This CDR3 is built from 15 residues. CDR3 sequence reads: CATSSIQGFPGELFF. DNA of the CDR3: TGTGCCACCAGCAGTATACAGGGGTTCCCCGGGGAGCTGTTTTTT.

This clone was found once. The CDR3 reads CASSQVVGNRGYTF. DNA of the CDR3: TGTGCCAGCAGCCAAGTGGTAGGGAATCGTGGCTACACCTTC. The V call is TRBV3-1 (or the pseudogene TRBV3-2), the J call TRBJ1-2; D is unresolved. Trimming left V 1 base short and J 7 bases short, with 13 bases between. CDR3 length: 14 amino acids. In germline, CDR1 is LGHDT, CDR2 YNNKEL (reference sequence).